The T cell receptor (beta chain) described here comes from a study of CD8+ T cells in alopecia areata. Study summary: Tofacitinib dosing lasted 6 to 18 months, which was then followed by 6 months off drug.

Extracted RNA was reverse transcribed into cDNA, the sequencing template. Clones were read by immunoSEQ multiplex PCR, and TCRdb kept only the in-frame ones, dropping some. Among about 69,000 clones listed, 50% to 75% were seen once. This clone has at least ten counts. Its antigen is currently unknown. PBMCs served as the source from which CD4+ and CD8+ T cells were sorted. Trimming took 0 bases from V and 0 from J, leaving 3 bases between them. Germline values: CDR1 SGHRS, CDR2 YFSETQ. CDR3 size: 13 residues. Study observations and caveats: Resident alphabeta T-cell populations of normal skin are likewise subject to sequencing in scalp samples. Lesional scalp displayed greater clonality than normal scalp, most notably in alopecia totalis/universalis.

The sequencing used CD8+ T cells sorted from blood, collected at week 0. The chain joins TRBV5-1 to TRBJ1-1; D is uncertain. The clonotype originates from a human donor with alopecia areata. The CDR3 loop reads CASSLAVNTEAFF. The CDR3, as DNA: TGCGCCAGCAGCTTGGCGGTGAACACTGAAGCTTTCTTT. The variable domain in full, with the rest retrieved from reference TRBV5-1 and TRBJ1-1, is KAGVTQTPRYLIKTRGQQVTLSCSPISGHRSVSWYQQTPGQGLQFLFEYFSETQRNKGNFPGRFSGRQFSNSRSEMNVSTLELGDSALYLCASSLAVNTEAFFGQGTRLTVV.